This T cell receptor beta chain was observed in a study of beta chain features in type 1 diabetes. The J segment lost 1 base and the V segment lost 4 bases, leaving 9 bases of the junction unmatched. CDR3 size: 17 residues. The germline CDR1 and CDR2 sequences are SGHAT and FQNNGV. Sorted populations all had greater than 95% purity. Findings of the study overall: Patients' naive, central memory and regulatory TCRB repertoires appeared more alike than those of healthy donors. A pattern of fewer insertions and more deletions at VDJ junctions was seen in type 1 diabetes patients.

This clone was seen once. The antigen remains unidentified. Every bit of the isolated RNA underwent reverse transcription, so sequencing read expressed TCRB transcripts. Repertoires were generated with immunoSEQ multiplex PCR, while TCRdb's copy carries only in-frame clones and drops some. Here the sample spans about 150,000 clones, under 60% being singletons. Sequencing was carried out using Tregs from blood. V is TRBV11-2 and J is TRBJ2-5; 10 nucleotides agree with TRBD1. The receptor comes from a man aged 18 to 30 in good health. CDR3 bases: TGTGCCAGCAGCTCGGACAGGGGGAGCCCCGCCCAAGAGACCCAGTACTTC. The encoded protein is CASSSDRGSPAQETQYF. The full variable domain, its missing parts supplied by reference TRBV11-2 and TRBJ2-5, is EAGVAQSPRYKIIEKRQSVAFWCNPISGHATLYWYQQILGQGPKLLIQFQNNGVVDDSQLPKDRFSAERLKGVDSTLKIQPAKLEDSAVYLCASSSDRGSPAQETQYFGPGTRLLVL.